This T cell receptor (beta chain) was captured in a study of blood T cell repertoires in COVID-19. Study at large: Collection of acute and convalescent COVID-19 samples took place in the United States, Italy and Spain. PBMCs, B-cell-depleted T cells, or T cells provided the cDNA or gDNA that made up the material.

In the authors' workflow: Estimation of nucleated cell counts relied on the amplification of reference gene primers. Assay used: immunoSEQ multiplex PCR; TCRdb lists only in-frame clones, some missing. For V, J and clone size, that table is used; D and trimming come from the DNA. The sample lists about 320,000 clones; roughly 85% were seen once. V lost 6 bases, J lost 0 bases, and 15 bases lay in between. The germline gives CDR1 MNHEY, CDR2 SMNVEV (reference sequence). This CDR3 spans 15 amino acids. This clone was picked up one time. The receptor was isolated from a human donor in a cohort sampled during active COVID-19. Sequenced: peripheral blood. The gene calls are TRBV27 and TRBJ2-7, with D maybe TRBD2 (6 bases). CDR3 region: CASRPLFGSSYEQYF. DNA of the CDR3: TGTGCCAGCAGACCGCTATTCGGGAGCTCCTACGAGCAGTACTTC.